This T cell receptor beta chain was recovered during a study of CD8 T cells in ankylosing spondylitis. Unmatched junction bases numbered 11, after V lost 6 bases and J lost 4 bases. The length of the CDR3 is 16 residues. This clonotype came up many times. MiXCR, run by TCRdb on the 5' RACE reads, gives a single entry per CDR3 protein. Of under 300,000 distinct CDR3 sequences listed, over 8.5% were seen once; the top ten hold approximately 7%. This TCR came from a male donor with ankylosing spondylitis or in good health (not recorded which). The sample comprised blood, either unsorted or a sorted T cell fraction (not recorded which). J is TRBJ1-5 and V is TRBV12-3 or TRBV12-4, with 8 positions matching TRBD1. CDR3 nucleotide sequence: TGTGCCAGCAGCGCTCGGACAGGGTTGGGTAATCAGCCCCAGCATTTT. Its translation is CASSARTGLGNQPQHF.